These 16 T cell receptor beta chains came from one sample sequenced in a study of early stage breast cancer tumors. The table came from immunoSEQ multiplex PCR; TCRdb's copy has only in-frame clones and leaves some out. Here the sample spans about 3,200 clones, 64% being singletons. Sequencing used breast tumor tissue. The receptors were gathered from a person aged 35 to 50 with breast cancer.

The chain has TRBV5-4 and TRBJ2-5; a possible D gene is TRBD1 (6 bases). V lost 8 bases and J 1 base, leaving 15 bases between the germline ends. Germline CDR1 SGHNT, CDR2 YYREEE (reference sequence). The CDR3 is made up of 14 amino acids. The DNA of the CDR3 is TGTGCCAGTTTTAGTGGGGGCCGCCAAGAGACCCAGTACTTC. Its protein product is CASFSGGRQETQYF.

V gene TRBV27 combines with J gene TRBJ2-6; no firm D call. CDR1 is MNHEY, CDR2 SMNVEV, per germline (reference sequence). This CDR3 is 14 amino acids long. Deletions cut 6 bases from V and 0 bases from J, with 6 bases between. CDR3 sequence: CASRFSSGANVLTF. CDR3 DNA sequence: TGTGCCAGCAGGTTCAGCTCTGGGGCCAACGTCCTGACTTTC.

The chain recombines TRBV19 with TRBJ1-1; perhaps TRBD1 as D (5 bases). The V end was cut by 7 bases, the J end by 4 bases, with 13 bases between. CDR1 and CDR2 (germline): LNHDA, SQIVND (reference sequence). The CDR3 is 13 residues long. The CDR3 bases are TGTGCCAGTAAACGGGGGGTTGTCACTGAAGCTTTCTTT. This gives the protein CASKRGVVTEAFF.

This clone was picked up a small number of times. The genes are TRBV4-1 and TRBJ2-2; D gene ambiguous. This CDR3 has 18 residues. Trimming left V 4 bases short and J 0 bases short, with 18 bases between. Germline CDR1 reads MGHRA; CDR2 reads YSYEKL. CDR3 protein: CASSLFGSLNANTGELFF. The DNA for the CDR3 is TGCGCCAGCAGCCTCTTCGGATCTTTAAACGCGAACACCGGGGAGCTGTTTTTT.

This clone appeared a single time. The CDR3 sequence: CASSSIYGLEKLFF. The CDR3 bases are TGTGCCAGCAGCTCTATATATGGATTAGAAAAACTGTTTTTT. This chain links TRBV11-2 with TRBJ1-4; D uncertain. Germline V CDR1 and CDR2: SGHAT, FQNNGV. Trimming cost V 4 bases and J 8 bases, with 14 bases left between them. This CDR3 has 14 residues.

This clone was recorded a few times. This chain uses TRBV6-5 with TRBJ1-2; possible D gene TRBD1, 6 bases. The CDR3 contains 14 residues. Trimming shortened V by 6 bases and J by 4 bases, and 15 bases separated the two germline ends. CDR1 and CDR2 from the germline V gene are MNHEY and SVGAGI. The CDR3 reads CASRRGTEGYGYTF. The CDR3 coding sequence is TGTGCCAGCAGAAGGGGGACCGAGGGCTATGGCTACACCTTC.

The rearrangement uses TRBV19 and TRBJ2-7, with D maybe TRBD1 (6 bases). The CDR3 totals 14 residues. Germline assignment: CDR1 LNHDA and CDR2 SQIVND (reference sequence). V shed 4 bases and J shed 3 bases, with 13 bases lying between them. CDR3 nucleotide sequence: TGTGCCAGTAGTAAGGGCAGGGGAGACTACGAGCAGTACTTC. Translated: CASSKGRGDYEQYF.

This clone has only one observation. The chain carries TRBV6-1 and TRBJ2-7; no definite D call. The CDR3 is 13 residues long. CDR1 is MNHNS and CDR2 is SASEGT in the germline V gene. V was shortened by 4 bases and J by 5 bases, with 12 bases between the two germline ends. The CDR3 spells CASSVRTNNEQYF. In DNA, the CDR3 is TGTGCCAGCAGTGTCCGGACGAACAACGAGCAGTACTTC.

The gene calls are TRBV5-6 and TRBJ1-2, with D perhaps matching TRBD1 (6 bases). Germline V CDR1 and CDR2: SGHDT, YYEEEE. This CDR3 is 16 amino acids long. V was shortened by 0 bases and J by 4 bases, with 16 bases between the two germline ends. Here the CDR3 reads CASSLVWQGIGYGYTF. CDR3 sequence (DNA): TGTGCCAGCAGCTTGGTTTGGCAGGGGATAGGCTATGGCTACACCTTC.

The chain couples TRBV7-9 to TRBJ2-5, with 9 positions matching TRBD2. This CDR3 has 15 residues. The V gene end was trimmed by 5 bases and the J gene end by 1 base; junction bases not matched to a gene: 5. CDR1 SEHNR and CDR2 FQNEAQ come from the germline V gene (reference sequence). In DNA, the CDR3 is TGTGCCAGCAGCCGACTAGCGGACCCCCAAGAGACCCAGTACTTC. It specifies CASSRLADPQETQYF.

The chain uses TRBV11-2 and TRBJ2-1; 13 bases agree with TRBD2. The CDR3 runs to 15 residues. The trim removed 1 base at V and 9 bases at J, leaving 3 bases unmatched. The germline CDR1 and CDR2 sequences are SGHAT and FQNNGV. The CDR3, as DNA: TGTGCCAGCAGCTTAGGGGGGACTAGCGGGACTGAGCAGTTCTTC. This translates into CASSLGGTSGTEQFF.

The chain has TRBV25-1 and TRBJ2-5; 7 nucleotides match TRBD2. V lost 4 bases, J lost 2 bases, and 7 bases stayed unmatched. The CDR3 runs to 15 residues. The germline V gene encodes CDR1 MGHDK and CDR2 SYGVNS. CDR3 coding DNA: TGTGCCAGCAGTGTGTTTTCTAGCGGACAAGAGACCCAGTACTTC. As protein: CASSVFSSGQETQYF.

The chain employs TRBV7-6 and TRBJ2-3; possibly TRBD1 for D (5 bases). V was trimmed by 3 bases and J by 3 bases, leaving 10 bases between them. The germline V gene has CDR1 SGHVS and CDR2 FNYEAQ. This CDR3 has 14 amino acids. The chain's CDR3 is CASSFSRATDTQYF. The CDR3 nucleotides are TGTGCCAGCAGCTTTAGCAGGGCTACAGATACGCAGTATTTT.

The gene calls are TRBV6-1 and TRBJ2-3; D is ambiguous. The CDR3 extends over 15 amino acids. Germline CDR1 and CDR2: MNHNS and SASEGT. V lost 4 bases and J 2 bases, leaving 13 bases between the germline ends. The CDR3 sequence: CASSVRQQNTDTQYF. The DNA of the CDR3 is TGTGCCAGCAGTGTTCGCCAGCAGAACACAGATACGCAGTATTTT.

V and J are TRBV7-6 and TRBJ2-5, with D unclear. Germline values: CDR1 SGHVS, CDR2 FNYEAQ. There are 14 residues in the CDR3. Trimming shortened V by 0 bases and J by 4 bases, and 9 bases separated the two germline ends. The CDR3 reads CASSLAGQIETQYF. DNA of the CDR3: TGTGCCAGCAGCTTAGCGGGCCAAATAGAGACCCAGTACTTC.

This clone ranks as large. The CDR3 protein is CASSEGLAGLLSSYEQYF. The CDR3 DNA reads as TGTGCCAGCAGCGAAGGACTAGCGGGCCTTCTCTCCTCCTACGAGCAGTACTTC. The rearrangement links TRBV4-2 to TRBJ2-7; 11 bases line up with TRBD2. CDR1 is LGHNA and CDR2 is YNFKEQ in the germline V gene. CDR3 size: 18 residues. V shed 5 bases, J shed 0 bases, and the junction held 12 bases outside the gene matches.